Listed below are T cell receptor beta chains from one sample, sequenced in a study of blood T cell repertoires in COVID-19. Here immunoSEQ multiplex PCR was the method, and the copy in TCRdb shows in-frame clones only, minus some. The repertoire holds about 270,000 clones, with approximately 90% as singletons. Material for sequencing was PBMCs or T cells enriched from blood (not recorded which). Every receptor here comes from a woman younger than 45 with acute COVID-19. Each CDR3 is given with its conserved first and last residue. Fields, in order: CDR3 DNA, CDR3 protein, J gene, clone size, V gene, D gene, CDR3 length. The D gene is left open where the match is weak. Expanded clones are given a class, and other clones once, few, many or no size at all.

TGCGCCAGCAGCCCCGGGACTGGGGCAGTAAACGAGCAGTACTTC | CASSPGTGAVNEQYF | TRBJ2-7 | NA | TRBV5-1 | NA | 15
TGTGCCAGTAGAGACAGGGGGGATCAGCCCCAGCATTTT | CASRDRGDQPQHF | TRBJ1-5 | NA | TRBV19 | TRBD1 | 13
TGTGCCAGCAGGGAGGGAGTAAGCAATCAGCCCCAGCATTTT | CASREGVSNQPQHF | TRBJ1-5 | NA | TRBV27 | NA | 14
TGTGCCAGCAGCTTCGGCGGGGGTCGAACCGGGGAGCTGTTTTTT | CASSFGGGRTGELFF | TRBJ2-2 | NA | TRBV5-4 | TRBD2 | 15
TGCAGCGTTGAAGAAAGTGGAGTCACCGGGGAGCTGTTTTTT | CSVEESGVTGELFF | TRBJ2-2 | NA | TRBV29-1 | NA | 14
TGTGCCATCACTCGTTCGGGAGCCACCGCGGTAGAGACCCAGTACTTC | CAITRSGATAVETQYF | TRBJ2-5 | NA | TRBV28 | NA | 16
TGTGCCAGCAGCATCAGCCCCAGGGTGGAGACTGAAGCTTTCTTT | CASSISPRVETEAFF | TRBJ1-1 | NA | TRBV14 | NA | 15
TGTGCCAGCAGACCACGAGCGGGAACATACTACAATGAGCAGTTCTTC | CASRPRAGTYYNEQFF | TRBJ2-1 | NA | TRBV6-6 | TRBD2 | 16
TGCGCCAGCAGCCCCCGGGACACAGATACGCAGTATTTT | CASSPRDTDTQYF | TRBJ2-3 | NA | TRBV4-1 | NA | 13
TGTGCCAGCAGCGGTACTAGCGGTTCCTACAATGAGCAGTTCTTC | CASSGTSGSYNEQFF | TRBJ2-1 | NA | TRBV7-8 | TRBD2 | 15
TGTGCCAGCAGTGAATTAACAGGAGCCACCGGGGAGCTGTTTTTT | CASSELTGATGELFF | TRBJ2-2 | few | TRBV6-1 | NA | 15
TGTGCCATCACCGCGCTAGCGGACACAGATACGCAGTATTTT | CAITALADTDTQYF | TRBJ2-3 | NA | TRBV10-3 | TRBD2 | 14
TGTGCCAGCAGCTTCCTCCGGGGCGGGAACGAGCAGTACTTC | CASSFLRGGNEQYF | TRBJ2-7 | few | TRBV7-8 | NA | 14
TGTGCCAGCAGTTTACGGCTAGCGGGGGTTAAAAACACAGATACGCAGTATTTT | CASSLRLAGVKNTDTQYF | TRBJ2-3 | NA | TRBV28 | TRBD2 | 18
TGTGCCAGCAGCCACGGGGGGAACACTGAAGCTTTCTTT | CASSHGGNTEAFF | TRBJ1-1 | few | TRBV4-2 | NA | 13
TGTGCCAGCAGCCCTACGGGGGACCAGGAGCAGTACTTC | CASSPTGDQEQYF | TRBJ2-7 | NA | TRBV7-8 | NA | 13
TGTGCCAGTAGTGGCGGGAGTGTCGCCTACGAGCAGTACTTC | CASSGGSVAYEQYF | TRBJ2-7 | NA | TRBV19 | TRBD2 | 14
TGTGCCAGCAGCCCCCCTGACAGCTACGAGCAGTACTTC | CASSPPDSYEQYF | TRBJ2-7 | NA | TRBV11-3 | NA | 13
TGTGCCAGCAGCCTTGTCAACGGGGGAGAGACCCAGTACTTC | CASSLVNGGETQYF | TRBJ2-5 | NA | TRBV6-5 | NA | 14
TGCGCCAGCAGCTTGGCCAGGGGCAGTTTAGGCTACGAGCAGTACTTC | CASSLARGSLGYEQYF | TRBJ2-7 | NA | TRBV5-1 | NA | 16
TGCGCCAGCAGCCCGGACAGGGGGACAGATACGCAGTATTTT | CASSPDRGTDTQYF | TRBJ2-3 | NA | TRBV5-1 | TRBD1 | 14
TGTGCCAGCAGTCCGGGACAGGGGGCGCTTGGAAACACCATATATTTT | CASSPGQGALGNTIYF | TRBJ1-3 | NA | TRBV28 | TRBD1 | 16
TGCAGTGCTCTCTCGGGGGGTGAAGCTTTCTTT | CSALSGGEAFF | TRBJ1-1 | once | TRBV20-1 | NA | 11
TGTGCCAGCAGCGTACGGGGTGATCCAAATCAGCCCCAGCATTTT | CASSVRGDPNQPQHF | TRBJ1-5 | NA | TRBV9 | NA | 15
TGTGCCAGCCGGCAGGGCGACTATGGCTACACCTTC | CASRQGDYGYTF | TRBJ1-2 | NA | TRBV7-9 | NA | 12
TGTGCCACCAGCGGACAGGGGGTTTCTTCGACTAGCGGCCAAGAATCTTACGAGCAGTACTTC | CATSGQGVSSTSGQESYEQYF | TRBJ2-7 | NA | TRBV24-1 | NA | 21
TGTGCCAGCAGTTTAGACAGGGTCGGCTACACCTTC | CASSLDRVGYTF | TRBJ1-2 | NA | TRBV28 | TRBD1 | 12
TGTGCCAGCAGCCCCAGGACTAGCTCCGCTGGGGAGCAGTACTTC | CASSPRTSSAGEQYF | TRBJ2-7 | NA | TRBV6-6 | TRBD2 | 15
TGTGCCAGCAGCCAGGGGCTCGACAGGGGACATTCACCCCTCCACTTT | CASSQGLDRGHSPLHF | TRBJ1-6 | NA | TRBV5-5 | TRBD1 | 16
TGCGCCAGCTGTTGGCGGGTAGATTCCGAGCAGTACTTC | CASCWRVDSEQYF | TRBJ2-7 | NA | TRBV10-1 | NA | 13
TGTGCCAGCAGCTTGACCTTATGGGCTAGCGTCACAGATACGCAGTATTTT | CASSLTLWASVTDTQYF | TRBJ2-3 | NA | TRBV5-4 | NA | 17
TGTGCCAGCAGTTTGTATGACCTTCTAGCTGGGGTCGAACAGTACTTC | CASSLYDLLAGVEQYF | TRBJ2-7 | NA | TRBV28 | NA | 16
TGTGCCAGCAGCGTAGGCGGGGAGACCTACGAGCAGTACTTC | CASSVGGETYEQYF | TRBJ2-7 | NA | TRBV9 | NA | 14
TGCAGCGTGGGGACAGGATCCGGGGAGCTGTTTTTT | CSVGTGSGELFF | TRBJ2-2 | NA | TRBV29-1 | TRBD1 | 12
TGTGCCAGCAGCGTCCTTGCGGGTACGGCTGAAGCTTTCTTT | CASSVLAGTAEAFF | TRBJ1-1 | once | TRBV5-8 | NA | 14
TGTGCCAGCAGCGGCGGCGGCACTGAAGCTTTCTTT | CASSGGGTEAFF | TRBJ1-1 | NA | TRBV5-4 | NA | 12
TGCAGCGTTGGCAGGTCAAACACCGGGGAGCTGTTTTTT | CSVGRSNTGELFF | TRBJ2-2 | NA | TRBV29-1 | NA | 13
TGTGCCAGCAGCTCGGCAGGGACAGGGAATAGCTATGGCTACACCTTC | CASSSAGTGNSYGYTF | TRBJ1-2 | NA | TRBV7-8 | TRBD1 | 16
TGTGCCAGCAGCTTCGGTGGGGACTTGCAGTTCTTC | CASSFGGDLQFF | TRBJ2-1 | NA | TRBV5-4 | NA | 12
TGTGCCAGCAGCCCGGGGGGTTGGGGGACTGAAGCTTTCTTT | CASSPGGWGTEAFF | TRBJ1-1 | NA | TRBV27 | NA | 14
TGTGCCAGCAGCCACAACCTCGGAGACTCATCCTACGAGCAGTACTTC | CASSHNLGDSSYEQYF | TRBJ2-7 | few | TRBV7-8 | NA | 16
TGTGCCAGCAGTTTATCCCAGCGGTACACCGGGGAGCTGTTTTTT | CASSLSQRYTGELFF | TRBJ2-2 | NA | TRBV27 | NA | 15
TGTGCCAGCAGCTTCTTACTAGCGGGGGACACAGATACGCAGTATTTT | CASSFLLAGDTDTQYF | TRBJ2-3 | NA | TRBV7-9 | TRBD2 | 16
TGCGCCAGCAGCCCGCCGGGACTAAGGAACAATGAGCAGTTCTTC | CASSPPGLRNNEQFF | TRBJ2-1 | NA | TRBV10-1 | TRBD2 | 15
TGTGCCAGCAGAGCGATGCCCGGGACAGGGGGTTCACCCCTCCACTTT | CASRAMPGTGGSPLHF | TRBJ1-6 | NA | TRBV28 | TRBD1 | 16
TGTGCCAGCTCACCACCGTCGCAGGGGAACTATGGCTACACCTTC | CASSPPSQGNYGYTF | TRBJ1-2 | NA | TRBV18 | NA | 15
TGTGCCAGCAGTTTCGCGGAGAACTACAATGAGCAGTTCTTC | CASSFAENYNEQFF | TRBJ2-1 | once | TRBV2 | NA | 14
TGTGCCAGTAGTATACCGGCAGGGCGGTACTCCAATCAGCCCCAGCATTTT | CASSIPAGRYSNQPQHF | TRBJ1-5 | NA | TRBV19 | NA | 17
TGTGCCAGCAGGGAGGATTACACAGATACGCAGTATTTT | CASREDYTDTQYF | TRBJ2-3 | NA | TRBV28 | NA | 13
TGCGCCAGCAGCCAGGGAAACCTAGCGACAGATACGCAGTATTTT | CASSQGNLATDTQYF | TRBJ2-3 | NA | TRBV4-1 | NA | 15
TGTGCCAGCAGCACCTACAGACAGGGAGACTATGGCTACACCTTC | CASSTYRQGDYGYTF | TRBJ1-2 | NA | TRBV7-2 | TRBD1 | 15
TGTGCCAGCTCACCACCACAGGGGGCAAGTAATGAAAAACTGTTTTTT | CASSPPQGASNEKLFF | TRBJ1-4 | NA | TRBV18 | TRBD1 | 16
TGTGCCAGCAGTGAATACGAGGGAGGGCTCGTCGAGCAGTACTTC | CASSEYEGGLVEQYF | TRBJ2-7 | NA | TRBV6-1 | TRBD2 | 15